This T cell receptor (beta chain) stems from a study of CD8 T cells in ankylosing spondylitis. Findings and caveats of the study: Several highly homologous variants made up a TCR beta motif, and this motif appeared characteristic of ankylosing spondylitis blood.

With regard to this clonotype: The antigen remains unidentified.

V lost 1 base, J lost 1 base, and 14 bases lay in between. From germline, CDR1 is SGHVS and CDR2 FQNEAQ. CDR3 size: 16 residues. Molecular-barcoded quantitative 5'-RACE produced these TCR beta libraries. TCRdb re-analysed the 5' RACE reads in MiXCR, keeping a single row per CDR3 protein. The sample contains 270,000 or so distinct CDR3 sequences, over 15% of which appear only once. The specimen sequenced was blood, either unsorted or a sorted T cell fraction (not recorded which). The rearrangement uses TRBV7-8 and TRBJ2-7; D unclear. The clonotype comes from a male donor with ankylosing spondylitis or in good health (not recorded which). This chain's CDR3 is CASSLERGDFSYEQYF. DNA of the CDR3: TGTGCCAGCAGCTTAGAACGTGGGGATTTTTCCTACGAGCAGTACTTC.